A selection of T cell receptor beta chains follows, all from one sample in a study of human T cells and chemical hapten exposure. TCRdb re-derived calls from the RACE reads in MiXCR, one entry per CDR3 protein. The sample contains more than 65,000 distinct CDR3 sequences, approximately 32% of which appear only once. The sample consisted of whole blood, taken in connection with sensitization to the hapten diphenylcyclopropenone (DPC). Receptors originate from a man aged 40-50 years with alopecia areata. Some clones in this sample may be carry-over from other donors' samples. Each CDR3 is given with its conserved first and last residue. The D gene is left open where the match is weak. Clone size is shown for a subset of rows, as once, few, many or a class of expanded clone.

CDR3 | DNA | size | J | V | D
CASKEATRGYF | TGTGCCAGCAAAGAGGCTACGAGAGGGTATTTT | NA | TRBJ2-3 | TRBV6-1 | NA
CASSRQGGMTEAFF | TGTGCCAGCAGCCGACAGGGGGGTATGACTGAAGCTTTCTTT | NA | TRBJ1-1 | TRBV7-9 | TRBD1
CASSPGLALNEQFF | TGTGCCAGCTCACCGGGGCTAGCCTTAAATGAGCAGTTCTTC | few | TRBJ2-1 | TRBV18 | NA
CASSSRQVGGSEQYF | TGTGCCAGCAGTTCGCGACAGGTAGGCGGGAGCGAGCAGTACTTC | few | TRBJ2-7 | TRBV28 | NA
CATSDFNRGPLNTGELFF | TGTGCCACCAGTGATTTCAACAGGGGACCGCTAAACACCGGGGAGCTGTTTTTT | NA | TRBJ2-2 | TRBV24-1 | TRBD1
CASSRQGLNTEAFF | TGTGCCAGCAGTCGACAGGGCCTGAACACTGAAGCTTTCTTT | NA | TRBJ1-1 | TRBV2 | TRBD1
CASSRTGGNQPQHF | TGTGCCAGCAGCCGGACAGGGGGCAATCAGCCCCAGCATTTT | many | TRBJ1-5 | TRBV12-3/TRBV12-4 | TRBD1
CASKGQGGSQPQHF | TGTGCCAGCAAGGGACAGGGGGGGAGTCAGCCCCAGCATTTT | few | TRBJ1-5 | TRBV28 | TRBD1
CASIPRGAGSAEQYF | TGTGCCAGCATCCCGCGAGGAGCGGGTTCGGCCGAGCAGTACTTC | many | TRBJ2-7 | TRBV28 | NA
CASSQGPVRGSTDTQYF | TGCGCCAGCAGCCAAGGACCCGTCAGGGGTAGCACAGATACGCAGTATTTT | NA | TRBJ2-3 | TRBV4-3 | NA
CSAREARSAQETQYF | TGCAGTGCTAGAGAAGCCCGGTCCGCCCAAGAGACCCAGTACTTC | few | TRBJ2-5 | TRBV20-1 | NA
CASSSTGASGNTIYF | TGCGCCAGCAGCTCGACAGGGGCCTCTGGAAACACCATATATTTT | NA | TRBJ1-3 | TRBV5-1 | TRBD1
CASSQAGTSGDNEQFF | TGCGCCAGCAGCCAGGCCGGGACTAGCGGGGACAATGAGCAGTTCTTC | NA | TRBJ2-1 | TRBV4-1 | TRBD2
CASSQDGVIGKLFF | TGCGCCAGCAGCCAAGACGGGGTAATAGGAAAACTGTTTTTT | NA | TRBJ1-4 | TRBV4-1 | NA
CASSPLRAGEKLFF | TGTGCCAGCTCACCACTTCGGGCAGGAGAAAAACTGTTTTTT | few | TRBJ1-4 | TRBV18 | NA
CSASYGKGTDTQYF | TGCAGTGCTAGTTACGGGAAGGGCACAGATACGCAGTATTTT | few | TRBJ2-3 | TRBV20-1 | NA
CASGPDGLAGSPYEQYF | TGTGCCAGCGGCCCGGACGGACTAGCGGGATCCCCCTACGAGCAGTACTTC | NA | TRBJ2-7 | TRBV27 | TRBD2
CASSGLAGTSEQYF | TGTGCCAGCAGCGGACTAGCGGGGACGTCCGAGCAGTACTTC | NA | TRBJ2-7 | TRBV12-3/TRBV12-4 | TRBD2
CASSLAGLRSTGELFF | TGTGCCAGCAGCTTGGCGGGTCTTAGGTCGACCGGGGAGCTGTTTTTT | NA | TRBJ2-2 | TRBV7-2 | NA
CASSLSSGMTNTGELFF | TGTGCCAGCAGCTTGTCTAGCGGGATGACAAACACCGGGGAGCTGTTTTTT | NA | TRBJ2-2 | TRBV5-5 | TRBD2
CASSPPRTSGSRYEQYF | TGTGCCAGCAGCCCTCCTCGAACTAGCGGGAGTAGGTACGAGCAGTACTTC | NA | TRBJ2-7 | TRBV3-1 | TRBD2
CATSRVSGVENIQYF | TGTGCCACCAGCCGAGTATCAGGGGTTGAAAACATTCAGTACTTC | NA | TRBJ2-4 | TRBV15 | NA
CASSFLLSPNNEQFF | TGTGCCAGCAGTTTCCTCCTGAGCCCCAACAATGAGCAGTTCTTC | NA | TRBJ2-1 | TRBV28 | NA